This T cell receptor (beta chain) was captured by sequencing in a study of cytomegalovirus exposure and HLA in healthy donors. This clone was counted between two and nine times. The PCR had 60 Vbeta and 13 Jbeta primers. Sequencing was performed with immunoSEQ multiplex PCR; in TCRdb, only in-frame clones are kept and a portion is missing. The sample lists about 88,000 clones, approximately 79% seen once, with approximately 3% in the top ten. The CDR3 has 16 residues. The V end lost 1 base, the J end lost 0 bases, and 12 bases lay between the germline ends. Germline V gene lookup returns CDR1 SEHNR and CDR2 FQNEAQ (reference sequence).

The sequenced sample was PBMCs. The chain couples TRBV7-9 to TRBJ1-1; D not certain. This clonotype was obtained from a man younger than 40 in good health and CMV-seronegative. The chain's CDR3 is CASSLDRGTLNTEAFF. CDR3 DNA sequence: TGTGCCAGCAGCTTAGATCGGGGAACCCTGAACACTGAAGCTTTCTTT.